This TCR beta chain is drawn from a study of cytomegalovirus exposure and HLA in healthy donors. Across the whole study: Samples from HLA-typed donors yielded approximately 88 million unique TCRs in an early data release.

Trimming removed 1 base from V and 6 bases from J; junction bases left unmatched: 8. The CDR3 sequence is 16 residues long. The germline V gene has CDR1 LGHNA and CDR2 YNFKEQ. Primers: 60 Vbeta forward and 13 Jbeta reverse. The protocol was immunoSEQ multiplex PCR, while the TCRdb copy is restricted to in-frame clones and leaves out a portion. The sample lists 110,000 to 150,000 clones, 73% occurring once. The chain uses TRBV4-2 and TRBJ1-5; TRBD1 agrees at 8 bases. The receptor's source is a middle-aged woman in good health and CMV-seronegative. Sequencing was carried out using PBMCs. Here the CDR3 DNA reads TGTGCCAGCAGCCAAGGCGGACAGGGAGGTAGTCAGCCCCAGCATTTT. It translates to CASSQGGQGGSQPQHF.